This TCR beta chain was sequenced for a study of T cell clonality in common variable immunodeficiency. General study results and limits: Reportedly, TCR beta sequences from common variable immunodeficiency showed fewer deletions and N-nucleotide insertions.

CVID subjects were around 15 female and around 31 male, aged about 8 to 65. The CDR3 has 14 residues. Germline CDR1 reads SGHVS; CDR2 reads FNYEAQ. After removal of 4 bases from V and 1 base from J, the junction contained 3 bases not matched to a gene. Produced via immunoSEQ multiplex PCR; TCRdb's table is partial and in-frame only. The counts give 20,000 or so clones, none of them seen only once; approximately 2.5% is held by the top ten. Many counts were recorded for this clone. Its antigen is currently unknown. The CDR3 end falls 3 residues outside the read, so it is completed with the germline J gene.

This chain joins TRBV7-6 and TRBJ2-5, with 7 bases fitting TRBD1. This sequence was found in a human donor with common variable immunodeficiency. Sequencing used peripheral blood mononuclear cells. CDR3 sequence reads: CASSSTGVQETQYF. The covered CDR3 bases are TGTGCCAGCAGCTCAACAGGGGTCCAAGAGACC. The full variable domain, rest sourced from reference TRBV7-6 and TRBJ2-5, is GAGVSQSPRYKVTKRGQDVALRCDPISGHVSLYWYRQALGQGPEFLTYFNYEAQQDKSGLPNDRFSAERPEGSISTLTIQRTEQRDSAMYRCASSSTGVQETQYFGPGTRLLVL.